The sequence of this T cell receptor (beta chain) was determined in a study of OX40 agonist ivuxolimab in advanced cancers. Whole-study context: Enrolled patients in dose escalation had cancers that were hepatocellular carcinoma, melanoma, renal cell or head and neck cancer. Findings and caveats of the study: Expanded clones were, on average, more numerous in CD8+ T cells than in CD4+.

The CDR3 is 12 residues long. A word on this clone: What it recognizes is unknown.

No patient had autoimmune disease or received systemic immunosuppression. Sequencing used immunoSEQ multiplex PCR; TCRdb keeps in-frame clones, though not all of them. The sample carries some 59,000 clones, about 85% recorded once. This receptor was obtained from an adult with an advanced solid tumor such as melanoma, head and neck, liver or kidney cancer. The chain links TRBV21-1 to TRBJ2-7. TRBV21-1 corresponds to a pseudogene. The sequenced sample was CD4+ or CD8+ T cells sorted from blood, obtained in a trial of the OX40 agonist ivuxolimab. The CDR3 reads CASTWGTYEQYF. The CDR3 coding sequence is TGTGCCAGCACCTGGGGAACCTACGAGCAGTACTTC.